These 24 T cell receptor beta chains were sequenced from one sample in a study of cytomegalovirus exposure and HLA in healthy donors. PCR amplification relied on 60 Vbeta primers (plus 13 Jbeta primers). Profiled with immunoSEQ multiplex PCR; TCRdb holds only in-frame clones, not every one. The table shows around 170,000 clones, with about three quarters occurring only once. Specimen: PBMCs. The receptors shown here come from a girl aged 5-17 years in good health and CMV-seronegative.

The genes are TRBV7-3 and TRBJ1-2; 8 bases fit TRBD1. The CDR3 covers 16 residues. The junction had 8 bases not matched to a gene; V was cut back by 5 bases and J by 0 bases. Per the germline V gene, CDR1 is SGHTA and CDR2 is FQGTGA. CDR3 nucleotides: TGTGCCAGCAGCCTCTCAGGGGGCGCGCCTAACTATGGCTACACCTTC. Protein product: CASSLSGGAPNYGYTF.

In this sample, this clone turned up a few times. The chain employs TRBV4-1 and TRBJ2-7; 14 nucleotides agree with TRBD2. CDR1 and CDR2 from the germline V gene are MGHRA and YSYEKL. Unmatched junction bases numbered 5, after V lost 0 bases and J lost 1 base. The CDR3 is 18 residues long. CDR3 sequence: CASSQEGLAGVYSYEQYF. In DNA form, the CDR3 reads TGCGCCAGCAGCCAAGAGGGACTAGCGGGGGTTTATTCCTACGAGCAGTACTTC.

V and J are TRBV19 and TRBJ1-2, with 8 positions matching TRBD1. Germline loops: CDR1 LNHDA, CDR2 SQIVND (reference sequence). This CDR3 has 14 residues. The junction had 5 bases not matched to a gene; V was cut back by 7 bases and J by 1 base. This CDR3 is CASTLDRDNYGYTF. The CDR3 DNA is TGTGCCAGTACCTTGGACAGGGATAACTATGGCTACACCTTC.

This chain links TRBV4-1 with TRBJ1-5; D gene uncertain. Trimming stripped 4 bases from V and 6 bases from J, with 13 bases between. The CDR3 extends over 14 amino acids. Germline V lookup: CDR1 MGHRA, CDR2 YSYEKL. The CDR3 DNA follows: TGCGCCAGCAGCCGCGAACTCGAGAGTCAGCCCCAGCATTTT. Its protein is CASSRELESQPQHF.

This clone was detected a few times. The chain is built from TRBV7-9 and TRBJ1-3, with 7 bases that match TRBD1. Germline values: CDR1 SEHNR, CDR2 FQNEAQ (reference sequence). Unmatched junction bases numbered 11, after V lost 5 bases and J lost 4 bases. The CDR3 extends over 16 amino acids. CDR3 sequence (DNA): TGTGCCAGCAGCACCGGACAGGTCAAGATGGGAAACACCATATATTTT. This codes for CASSTGQVKMGNTIYF.

This clone has a handful of counts. The chain links TRBV9 to TRBJ1-6; perhaps TRBD1 as D (5 bases). The CDR3 totals 12 residues. The germline gives CDR1 SGDLS, CDR2 YYNGEE. With 0 bases removed from V and 14 bases from J, the gap between germline ends came to 9 bases. The CDR3: CASSVGTTSLHF. For the CDR3, the DNA is TGTGCCAGCAGCGTAGGGACAACATCCCTCCACTTT. The full variable domain, rest sourced from reference TRBV9 and TRBJ1-6, is DSGVTQTPKHLITATGQRVTLRCSPRSGDLSVYWYQQSLDQGLQFLIQYYNGEERAKGNILERFSAQQFPDLHSELNLSSLELGDSALYFCASSVGTTSLHFGNGTRLTVT.

The genes are TRBV25-1 and TRBJ1-6, with 9 bases lining up with TRBD1. Trimming removed 6 bases from V and 6 bases from J; junction bases left unmatched: 0. In germline, CDR1 is MGHDK, CDR2 SYGVNS. The CDR3 consists of 13 residues. CDR3 nucleotide sequence: TGTGCCAGCAGGGACAGGGGTAATTCACCCCTCCACTTT. This gives the protein CASRDRGNSPLHF. The whole variable domain, filled in from reference TRBV25-1 and TRBJ1-6, reads EADIYQTPRYLVIGTGKKITLECSQTMGHDKMYWYQQDPGMELHLIHYSYGVNSTEKGDLSSESTVSRIRTEHFPLTLESARPSHTSQYLCASRDRGNSPLHFGNGTRLTVT.

The chain is built from TRBV5-1 and TRBJ2-1, with 8 bases lining up with TRBD2. The CDR3 loop spans 16 amino acids. Germline V CDR1 and CDR2: SGHRS, YFSETQ. After removal of 1 base from V and 1 base from J, the junction contained 4 bases not matched to a gene. This CDR3 reads CASSLRRGASYNEQFF. The CDR3, as DNA: TGCGCCAGCAGCTTGCGGCGGGGGGCTTCCTACAATGAGCAGTTCTTC.

The chain couples TRBV5-1 to TRBJ2-2, with D perhaps TRBD1 (5 bases). The CDR3 sequence is 14 residues long. CDR1 is SGHRS and CDR2 is YFSETQ in the germline V gene. The V gene lost 1 base and the J gene lost 6 bases, with 10 bases spanning the gap. This chain's CDR3 is CASSLFSGPGELFF. The DNA for the CDR3 is TGCGCCAGCAGCTTGTTTTCAGGGCCCGGGGAGCTGTTTTTT.

The rearrangement joins TRBV7-6 to TRBJ2-7, with TRBD1 as a possible D gene (5 bases). The CDR3 sequence is 11 residues long. Germline loops: CDR1 SGHVS, CDR2 FNYEAQ. V shed 1 base and J shed 9 bases, with 7 bases lying between them. The CDR3 coding sequence is TGTGCCAGCAGCTTAGGGCAGGGGCAGTACTTC. It yields the protein CASSLGQGQYF.

The chain links TRBV14 to TRBJ2-1; D is possibly TRBD2 (7 bases). The CDR3 is 16 residues long. Germline V CDR1 and CDR2: SGHDN, FVKESK. Trimming took 0 bases from V and 4 from J, leaving 13 bases between them. This CDR3 reads CASSQDRGATYNEQFF. The CDR3 DNA is TGTGCCAGCAGCCAAGATCGGGGGGCTACTTACAATGAGCAGTTCTTC.

Details on this clone: Different DNA sequences within this sample yield the same CDR3. This chain links TRBV2 with TRBJ1-5; 7 bases agree with TRBD1. Looked up from germline, CDR1 is SNHLY and CDR2 is FYNNEI. Germline trimming cut 4 bases from V and 6 bases from J; bases unmatched to any gene: 3. CDR3 length: 13 amino acids. CDR3 sequence: CASSGQGGQPQHF. In DNA form, the CDR3 reads TGTGCCAGCAGTGGGCAGGGGGGTCAGCCCCAGCATTTT.

The CDR3 DNA sequence: TGTGCCTGGGGGAACAGGGGTTTCACTGAAGCTTTCTTT. Amino acids: CAWGNRGFTEAFF. The V gene is TRBV30, the J gene TRBJ1-1; 7 nucleotides line up with TRBD1. The ends lost 5 bases at V and 4 bases at J; junction bases unmatched: 7. The CDR3 loop spans 13 amino acids. CDR1 is GTSNPN, CDR2 SVGIG, per germline (reference sequence).

The chain recombines TRBV5-1 with TRBJ2-1; TRBD2 aligns across 11 bases. Per germline, CDR1 SGHRS and CDR2 YFSETQ. The CDR3 loop spans 16 amino acids. The J segment lost 5 bases and the V segment lost 2 bases, leaving 6 bases of the junction unmatched. The CDR3: CASSLGLAGGNNEQFF. The DNA of the CDR3 is TGCGCCAGCAGCTTAGGGCTAGCGGGGGGAAACAATGAGCAGTTCTTC.

The rearrangement uses TRBV4-2 and TRBJ2-7, with TRBD1 matching over 10 bases. Germline CDR1 and CDR2: LGHNA and YNFKEQ. The CDR3 length is 15 residues. V trimming: 0 bases; J trimming: 4 bases; junction bases outside the gene matches: 3. CDR3 coding DNA: TGTGCCAGCAGCCAAGAGACAGGGGGCCCGTACGAGCAGTACTTC. Amino acid sequence: CASSQETGGPYEQYF.

This clone has more than one count but fewer than ten. The V and J genes are TRBV5-1 and TRBJ2-1, with 10 bases aligning to TRBD2. Per the germline V gene, CDR1 is SGHRS and CDR2 is YFSETQ. Trimming took 4 bases from V and 5 from J; bases not matched to a gene: 9. The CDR3 is 16 amino acids. In DNA form, the CDR3 reads TGCGCCAGCAGCGGTGGGGGGCTAGCGGGGGACAATGAGCAGTTCTTC. The encoded protein is CASSGGGLAGDNEQFF.

The V and J genes are TRBV7-2 and TRBJ2-5; 7 nucleotides match TRBD1. Germline CDR1 and CDR2: SGHTA and FQGNSA. The length of the CDR3 is 14 residues. With 1 base clipped from V and 3 bases from J, the junction kept 2 bases outside the gene matches. Here the CDR3 reads CASSLDRGKETQYF. The CDR3 region has the DNA TGTGCCAGCAGCTTAGACAGGGGAAAAGAGACCCAGTACTTC.

In DNA, the CDR3 is TGTGCCAGCATGGGGGCTTGGGGCTACACCTTC. Translation gives CASMGAWGYTF. The V and J genes are TRBV5-5 and TRBJ1-2; the D gene is possibly TRBD1 (6 bases). V was cut by 6 bases and J by 8 bases, with 11 bases left in between. The CDR3 has 11 amino acids. CDR1 and CDR2 from the germline V gene are SGHKS and YYEKEE (reference sequence).

The rearrangement uses TRBV7-8 and TRBJ2-5; TRBD1 might be the D (6 bases). CDR1 is SGHVS and CDR2 is FQNEAQ in the germline V gene. The ends were cut back, 1 base at V and 5 bases at J, with 14 bases in the middle. The CDR3 consists of 15 residues. The CDR3, as DNA: TGTGCCAGCAGCTTAGGGGCAGGGGAATCGGAGACCCAGTACTTC. This translates into CASSLGAGESETQYF. Drawing the rest from reference TRBV7-8 and TRBJ2-5, the complete variable domain is GAGVSQSPRYKVAKRGQDVALRCDPISGHVSLFWYQQALGQGPEFLTYFQNEAQLDKSGLPSDRFFAERPEGSVSTLKIQRTQQEDSAVYLCASSLGAGESETQYFGPGTRLLVL.

V gene TRBV6-1 combines with J gene TRBJ1-2, with a weak D call TRBD1 (5 bases). V was trimmed by 6 bases and J by 5 bases, leaving 19 bases between them. Germline V gene lookup returns CDR1 MNHNS and CDR2 SASEGT. There are 15 residues in the CDR3. Here the CDR3 DNA reads TGTGCCAGCAGCATCGGACACTCCACCCCTTATGGCTACACCTTC. It codes for CASSIGHSTPYGYTF.

This clone was seen a single time. The rearrangement links TRBV9 to TRBJ2-7; 8 nucleotides align to TRBD1. This CDR3 region has 15 residues. The V and J ends lost 3 bases and 2 bases, in that order; junction bases with no gene match: 7. Germline V gene lookup returns CDR1 SGDLS and CDR2 YYNGEE. The CDR3 DNA follows: TGTGCCAGCAGCGCGACGACAGGGGACGCCTACGAGCAGTACTTC. Its protein product is CASSATTGDAYEQYF.

The chain links TRBV7-6 to TRBJ1-2; D is uncertain. V lost 5 bases to trimming and J lost 0 bases, with 16 bases between them. This CDR3 has 16 residues. CDR1 is SGHVS and CDR2 is FNYEAQ in the germline V gene. In nucleotides, the CDR3 is TGTGCCAGCAGCCCCGAAGAGGCCTTCTCTAACTATGGCTACACCTTC. This gives the protein CASSPEEAFSNYGYTF.

The rearrangement links TRBV6-1 to TRBJ2-5; D unresolved. Germline CDR1 MNHNS, CDR2 SASEGT. V lost 2 bases and J 5 bases, leaving 9 bases between the germline ends. The CDR3 sequence is 13 residues long. CDR3 amino acids: CASSELRWETQYF. The CDR3 DNA reads as TGTGCCAGCAGTGAACTCAGATGGGAGACCCAGTACTTC.

This clone was seen a few times. The J gene is TRBJ1-1, the V gene TRBV7-9; 7 positions agree with TRBD1. CDR3 length equals 15 residues. J gave up 4 bases and V 3 bases, and 8 bases lay outside the gene matches. The germline V gene has CDR1 SEHNR and CDR2 FQNEAQ (reference sequence). Here the CDR3 DNA reads TGTGCCAGCAGCTTCAAGGGGGCGCCGGGCACTGAAGCTTTCTTT. Its protein is CASSFKGAPGTEAFF.